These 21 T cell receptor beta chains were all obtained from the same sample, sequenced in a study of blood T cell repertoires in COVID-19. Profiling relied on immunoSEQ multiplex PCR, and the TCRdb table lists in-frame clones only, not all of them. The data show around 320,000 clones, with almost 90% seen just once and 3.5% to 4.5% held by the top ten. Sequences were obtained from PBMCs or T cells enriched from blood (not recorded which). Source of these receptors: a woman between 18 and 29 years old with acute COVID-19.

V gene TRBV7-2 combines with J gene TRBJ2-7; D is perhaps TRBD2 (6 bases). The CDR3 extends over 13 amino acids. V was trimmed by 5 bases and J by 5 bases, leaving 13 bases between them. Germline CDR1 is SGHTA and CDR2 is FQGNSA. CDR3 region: CASSPRAGNEQYF. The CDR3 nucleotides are TGTGCCAGCAGCCCTAGGGCGGGGAACGAGCAGTACTTC. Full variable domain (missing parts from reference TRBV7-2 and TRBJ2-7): GAGVSQSPSNKVTEKGKDVELRCDPISGHTALYWYRQSLGQGLEFLIYFQGNSAPDKSGLPSDRFSAERTGGSVSTLTIQRTQQEDSAVYLCASSPRAGNEQYFGPGTRLTVT.

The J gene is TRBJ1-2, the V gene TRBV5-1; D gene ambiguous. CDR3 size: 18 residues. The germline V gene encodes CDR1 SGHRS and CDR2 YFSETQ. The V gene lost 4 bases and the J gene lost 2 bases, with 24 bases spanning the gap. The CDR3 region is CASSGRRTWTGANYGYTF. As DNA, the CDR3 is TGCGCCAGCAGCGGGCGCCGAACTTGGACGGGAGCCAACTATGGCTACACCTTC.

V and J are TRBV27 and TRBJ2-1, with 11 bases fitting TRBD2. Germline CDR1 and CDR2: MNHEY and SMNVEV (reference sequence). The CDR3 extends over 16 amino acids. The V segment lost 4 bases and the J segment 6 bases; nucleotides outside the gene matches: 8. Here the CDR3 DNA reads TGTGCCAGCAGTTCCCTCGGACTAGCGGGTTTCAATGAGCAGTTCTTC. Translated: CASSSLGLAGFNEQFF.

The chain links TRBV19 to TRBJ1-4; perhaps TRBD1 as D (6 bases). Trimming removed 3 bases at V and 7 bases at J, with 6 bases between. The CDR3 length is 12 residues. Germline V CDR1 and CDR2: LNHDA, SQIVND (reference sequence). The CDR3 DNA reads TGTGCCAGTAGTATCAGGGGTGAAAAACTGTTTTTT. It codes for CASSIRGEKLFF.

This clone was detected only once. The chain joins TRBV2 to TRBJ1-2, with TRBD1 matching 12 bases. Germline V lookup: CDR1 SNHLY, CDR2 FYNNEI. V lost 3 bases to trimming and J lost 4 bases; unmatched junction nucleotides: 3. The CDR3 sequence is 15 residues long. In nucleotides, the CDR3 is TGTGCCAGCAGTGATGGGACAGGGGGCGGCTATGGCTACACCTTC. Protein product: CASSDGTGGGYGYTF.

The CDR3 DNA is TGCGCCAGCAGCTTGGGGTGGGGCAGGTTGGACCAAGAGACCCAGTACTTC. Its protein is CASSLGWGRLDQETQYF. The chain uses TRBV5-1 and TRBJ2-5; TRBD1 might be the D (5 bases). Trimming shortened V by 0 bases and J by 0 bases, and 15 bases separated the two germline ends. CDR3 length: 17 amino acids. Germline V CDR1 and CDR2: SGHRS, YFSETQ. Full variable domain (missing parts from reference TRBV5-1 and TRBJ2-5): KAGVTQTPRYLIKTRGQQVTLSCSPISGHRSVSWYQQTPGQGLQFLFEYFSETQRNKGNFPGRFSGRQFSNSRSEMNVSTLELGDSALYLCASSLGWGRLDQETQYFGPGTRLLVL.

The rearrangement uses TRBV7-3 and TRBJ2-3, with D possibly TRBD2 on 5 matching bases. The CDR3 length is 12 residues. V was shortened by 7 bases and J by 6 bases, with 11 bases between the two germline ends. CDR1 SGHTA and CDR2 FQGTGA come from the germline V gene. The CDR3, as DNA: TGTGCCAGCAAAAAAAGGAGGGATACGCAGTATTTT. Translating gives CASKKRRDTQYF.

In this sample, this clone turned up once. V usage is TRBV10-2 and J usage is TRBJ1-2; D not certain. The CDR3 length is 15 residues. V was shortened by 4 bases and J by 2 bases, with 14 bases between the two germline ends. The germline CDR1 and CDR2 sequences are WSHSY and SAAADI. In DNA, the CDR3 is TGCGCCAGCAGTGCCGATGCAGCGCACAACTATGGCTACACCTTC. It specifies CASSADAAHNYGYTF.

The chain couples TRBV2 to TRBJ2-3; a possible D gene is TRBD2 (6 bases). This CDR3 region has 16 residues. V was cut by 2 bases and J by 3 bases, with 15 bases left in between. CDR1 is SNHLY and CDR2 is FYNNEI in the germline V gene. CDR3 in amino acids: CASSEYPGETTDTQYF. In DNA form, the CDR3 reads TGTGCCAGCAGTGAATACCCGGGAGAGACAACAGATACGCAGTATTTT.

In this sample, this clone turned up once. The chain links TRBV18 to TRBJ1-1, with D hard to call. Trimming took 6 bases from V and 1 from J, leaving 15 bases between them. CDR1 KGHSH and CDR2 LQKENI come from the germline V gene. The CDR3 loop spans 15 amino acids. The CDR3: CASSRTEVGNTEAFF. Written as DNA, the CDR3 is TGTGCCAGCTCTCGAACGGAGGTGGGGAACACTGAAGCTTTCTTT.

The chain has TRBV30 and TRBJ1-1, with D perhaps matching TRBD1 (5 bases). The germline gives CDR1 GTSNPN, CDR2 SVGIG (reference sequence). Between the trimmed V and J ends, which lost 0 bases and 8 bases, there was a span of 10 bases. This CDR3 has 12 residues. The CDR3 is CAWSVGAVEAFF. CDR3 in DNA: TGTGCCTGGAGTGTTGGGGCGGTGGAAGCTTTCTTT.

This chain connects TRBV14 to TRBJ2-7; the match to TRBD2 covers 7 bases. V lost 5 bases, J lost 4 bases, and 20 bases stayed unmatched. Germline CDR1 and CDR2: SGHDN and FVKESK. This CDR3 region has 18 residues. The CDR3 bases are TGTGCCAGCAGCGGCGGCTTGAGCGGGGCGGTCCTATTATACGAGCAGTACTTC. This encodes CASSGGLSGAVLLYEQYF.

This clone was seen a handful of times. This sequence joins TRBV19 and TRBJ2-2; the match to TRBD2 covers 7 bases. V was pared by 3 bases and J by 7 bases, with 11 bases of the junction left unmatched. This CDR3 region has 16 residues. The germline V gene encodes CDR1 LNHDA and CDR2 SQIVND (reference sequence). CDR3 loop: CASSMNAGEASGELFF. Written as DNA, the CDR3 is TGTGCCAGTAGTATGAACGCGGGAGAGGCTAGCGGGGAGCTGTTTTTT.

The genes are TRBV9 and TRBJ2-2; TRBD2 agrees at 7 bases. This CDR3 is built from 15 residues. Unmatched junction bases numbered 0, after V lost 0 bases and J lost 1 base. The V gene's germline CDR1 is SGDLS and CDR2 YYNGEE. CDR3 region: CASSVASGNTGELFF. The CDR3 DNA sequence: TGTGCCAGCAGCGTAGCTAGCGGGAACACCGGGGAGCTGTTTTTT.

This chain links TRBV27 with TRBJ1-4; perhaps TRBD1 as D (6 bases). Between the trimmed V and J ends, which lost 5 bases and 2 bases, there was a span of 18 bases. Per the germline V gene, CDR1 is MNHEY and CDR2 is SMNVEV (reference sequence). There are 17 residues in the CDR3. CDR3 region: CASSPTGRIGTNEKLFF. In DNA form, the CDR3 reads TGTGCCAGCAGTCCTACAGGGCGGATAGGGACTAATGAAAAACTGTTTTTT. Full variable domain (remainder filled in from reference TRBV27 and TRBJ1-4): EAQVTQNPRYLITVTGKKLTVTCSQNMNHEYMSWYRQDPGLGLRQIYYSMNVEVTDKGDVPEGYKVSRKEKRNFPLILESPSPNQTSLYFCASSPTGRIGTNEKLFFGSGTQLSVL.

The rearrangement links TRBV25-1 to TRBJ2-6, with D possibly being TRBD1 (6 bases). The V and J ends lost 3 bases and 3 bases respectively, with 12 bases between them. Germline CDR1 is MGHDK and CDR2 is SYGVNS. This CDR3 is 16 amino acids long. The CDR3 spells CASSDSGARGANVLTF. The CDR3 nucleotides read TGTGCCAGCAGTGACTCAGGGGCGCGTGGGGCCAACGTCCTGACTTTC.

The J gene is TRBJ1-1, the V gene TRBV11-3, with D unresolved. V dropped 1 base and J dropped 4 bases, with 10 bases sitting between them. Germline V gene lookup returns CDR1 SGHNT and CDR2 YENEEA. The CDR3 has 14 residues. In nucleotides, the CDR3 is TGTGCCAGCAGCTTAGCTTCCATGCGCACTGAAGCTTTCTTT. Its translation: CASSLASMRTEAFF. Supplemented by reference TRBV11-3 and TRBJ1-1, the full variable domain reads EAGVVQSPRYKIIEKKQPVAFWCNPISGHNTLYWYLQNLGQGPELLIRYENEEAVDDSQLPKDRFSAERLKGVDSTLKIQPAELGDSAVYLCASSLASMRTEAFFGQGTRLTVV.

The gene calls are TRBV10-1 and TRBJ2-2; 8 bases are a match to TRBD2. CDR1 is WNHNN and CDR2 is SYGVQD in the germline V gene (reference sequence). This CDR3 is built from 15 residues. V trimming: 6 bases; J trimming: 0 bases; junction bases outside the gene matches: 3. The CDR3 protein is CASSGGLANTGELFF. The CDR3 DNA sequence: TGCGCCAGCAGCGGGGGACTAGCGAACACCGGGGAGCTGTTTTTT.

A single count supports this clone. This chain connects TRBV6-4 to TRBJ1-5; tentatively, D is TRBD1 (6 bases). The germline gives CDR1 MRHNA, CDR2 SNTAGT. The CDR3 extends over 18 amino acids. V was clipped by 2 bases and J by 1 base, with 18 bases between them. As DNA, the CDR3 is TGTGCCAGCAGTGACCGGGAACCTCTCGGGACAAGCAATCAGCCCCAGCATTTT. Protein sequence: CASSDREPLGTSNQPQHF.

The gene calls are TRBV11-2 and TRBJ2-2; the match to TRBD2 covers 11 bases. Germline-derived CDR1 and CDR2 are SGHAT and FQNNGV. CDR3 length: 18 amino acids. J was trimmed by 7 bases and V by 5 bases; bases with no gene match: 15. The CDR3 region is CASSLPGLAGGSGGELFF. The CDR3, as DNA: TGTGCCAGCAGCCTCCCCGGGTTAGCGGGAGGGTCCGGCGGGGAGCTGTTTTTT. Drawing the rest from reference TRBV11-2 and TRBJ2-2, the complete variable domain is EAGVAQSPRYKIIEKRQSVAFWCNPISGHATLYWYQQILGQGPKLLIQFQNNGVVDDSQLPKDRFSAERLKGVDSTLKIQPAKLEDSAVYLCASSLPGLAGGSGGELFFGEGSRLTVL.

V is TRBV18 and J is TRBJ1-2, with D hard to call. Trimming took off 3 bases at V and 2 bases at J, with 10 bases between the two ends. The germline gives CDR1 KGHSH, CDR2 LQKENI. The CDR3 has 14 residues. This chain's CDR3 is CASSPASGNYGYTF. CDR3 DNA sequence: TGTGCCAGCTCACCCGCTTCCGGGAACTATGGCTACACCTTC. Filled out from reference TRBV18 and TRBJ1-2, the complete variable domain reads NAGVMQNPRHLVRRRGQEARLRCSPMKGHSHVYWYRQLPEEGLKFMVYLQKENIIDESGMPKERFSAEFPKEGPSILRIQQVVRGDSAAYFCASSPASGNYGYTFGSGTRLTVV.